This TCR beta chain originates from a study of blood T cell repertoires in COVID-19. Study-wide context: Acute and convalescent COVID-19 specimens originated in the United States, Italy and Spain. PBMCs, B-cell-depleted T cells, or T cells provided the cDNA or gDNA that made up the material.

This clone showed up just once. The CDR3 extends over 13 amino acids. The germline CDR1 and CDR2 sequences are SEHNR and FQNEAQ (reference sequence). Trimming removed 0 bases at V and 7 bases at J, with 7 bases between. Original analysis: By means of reference gene primer amplification, nucleated cell counts were estimated. Some clones are missing from TCRdb's copy, which holds only in-frame ones; the method was immunoSEQ multiplex PCR. V and J calls and clone size come straight from that table; D and trimming were deduced from the DNA. The sample has roughly 130,000 clones, about four fifths seen once.

The receptor's source is a woman in her sixties with acute or convalescent COVID-19. This rearrangement joins TRBV7-9 to TRBJ2-1, with D unresolved. The specimen was peripheral blood. The CDR3 DNA follows: TGTGCCAGCAGCTTAGCGGAGAGGAATGAGCAGTTCTTC. Its translation: CASSLAERNEQFF. The whole variable domain, filled in from reference TRBV7-9 and TRBJ2-1, reads DTGVSQNPRHKITKRGQNVTFRCDPISEHNRLYWYRQTLGQGPEFLTYFQNEAQLEKSRLLSDRFSAERPKGSFSTLEIQRTEQGDSAMYLCASSLAERNEQFFGPGTRLTVL.